Below, 26 T cell receptor beta chains from the same sample are listed, as sequenced in a study of glioma-infiltrating T cells. TCR alpha and beta CDR3 regions were amplified from RNA using iRepertoire nested multiplex PCR. One entry per CDR3 protein results from TCRdb running MiXCR on the multiplex PCR reads. Among 100,000 to 150,000 distinct CDR3 sequences listed, 24% were seen once. Sequencing was carried out using glioma tissue, nonneoplastic brain tissue, or PBMCs (not recorded which). These TCRs come from a human donor with low-grade glioma or glioblastoma, undergoing nonglioma brain surgery, or in good health (not recorded which).

This clonotype was found a few times. The V and J genes are TRBV2 and TRBJ2-7; no clear D. V lost 5 bases to trimming and J lost 1 base, with 6 bases between them. Germline CDR1 SNHLY, CDR2 FYNNEI. This CDR3 is built from 12 residues. The CDR3 DNA reads TGTGCCAGCAGTTTCGAGTCCTACGAGCAGTACGTC. Its protein product is CASSFESYEQYV.

There are many counts of this clonotype. V usage is TRBV27 and J usage is TRBJ1-1; D perhaps matches TRBD1 (5 bases). The CDR3 totals 15 residues. Germline assignment: CDR1 MNHEY and CDR2 SMNVEV (reference sequence). V lost 3 bases to trimming and J lost 7 bases, with 18 bases between them. CDR3 residues: CASSFHEGRGVEAFF. The CDR3 DNA follows: TGTGCCAGCAGTTTCCATGAAGGTCGGGGGGTTGAAGCTTTCTTT.

This clonotype has ten or more counts. V gene TRBV7-2 combines with J gene TRBJ1-1; D is unresolved. V lost 2 bases, J lost 4 bases, and 11 bases lay in between. Germline V gives CDR1 SGHTA, CDR2 FQGNSA. The length of the CDR3 is 14 residues. The CDR3 loop reads CASSLLGFGTEAFF. The CDR3 DNA is TGTGCCAGCAGCTTATTGGGTTTTGGCACTGAAGCTTTCTTT.

The rearrangement links TRBV3-1 to TRBJ1-1; D is uncertain. The CDR3 totals 15 residues. V was pared by 2 bases and J by 5 bases, with 15 bases between. Germline CDR1 LGHDT, CDR2 YNNKEL (reference sequence). As DNA, the CDR3 is TGTGCCAGCAGCCAATTTTCCTCAAGAGGAACTGAAGCTTTCTTT. Translated: CASSQFSSRGTEAFF.

The rearrangement links TRBV4-1 to TRBJ2-2; 12 bases are a match to TRBD2. The ends lost 6 bases at V and 7 bases at J; junction bases unmatched: 6. There are 15 residues in the CDR3. CDR1 MGHRA and CDR2 YSYEKL come from the germline V gene. CDR3 amino acids: CASSYPGLAGGELFF. The CDR3 DNA follows: TGCGCCAGCAGTTACCCGGGACTAGCGGGCGGGGAGCTGTTTTTT.

This clonotype was found a few times. This chain connects TRBV6-6 to TRBJ1-2; weak D call: TRBD1 (5 bases). The CDR3 runs to 15 residues. Germline V CDR1 and CDR2: MNHNY, SVGAGI (reference sequence). Trimming removed 2 bases from V and 6 bases from J, with 16 bases in between. Here the CDR3 reads CASSYGVGASDGYTF. In nucleotides, the CDR3 is TGTGCCAGCAGTTACGGGGTAGGGGCGAGCGATGGCTACACCTTC.

Worth noting for this clonotype: Given a much more abundant clone one base away, this may be a read error. The chain carries TRBV24-1 and TRBJ2-6; the D is unclear. Germline V lookup: CDR1 KGHDR, CDR2 SFDVKD. The CDR3 consists of 16 residues. The DNA of the CDR3 is TGTGCCACCAGTGGTTACCAGCTCTCTGGGTCCAACGTCCTGACTTTC. Its protein is CATSGYQLSGSNVLTF.

Remarks on this clonotype: It may be a read error: a sequence one base away is much more abundant. The chain is built from TRBV15 and TRBJ2-1; no definite D call. Between the trimmed V and J ends, which lost 6 bases and 4 bases, there was a span of 10 bases. CDR1 and CDR2 (germline): LNHNV, YYDKDF (reference sequence). This CDR3 has 13 amino acids. The CDR3, as DNA: TGTGCCACCAGTTCCTCAAGATACAATGAGCAGTTCTTC. Its protein is CATSSSRYNEQFF.

This clonotype has at least ten counts. The chain carries TRBV6-1 and TRBJ1-2; 8 bases line up with TRBD1. This CDR3 is built from 14 residues. V shed 6 bases and J 4 bases; nucleotides not matched to a gene: 7. CDR1 MNHNS and CDR2 SASEGT come from the germline V gene. This chain's CDR3 is CASRATGAGYGYTF. The DNA of the CDR3 is TGTGCCAGCAGGGCGACAGGGGCTGGCTATGGCTACACCTTC.

This clonotype was seen ten or more times. This chain uses TRBV5-1 with TRBJ1-6; 9 bases map to TRBD1. Germline CDR1 is SGHRS and CDR2 is YFSETQ. The CDR3 covers 14 residues. Germline trimming cut 4 bases from V and 9 bases from J; bases unmatched to any gene: 5. The CDR3 region is CASSEGQGSSPLHF. The CDR3, as DNA: TGCGCCAGCAGCGAAGGACAGGGGAGTTCACCCCTCCACTTT.

This chain uses TRBV5-1 with TRBJ2-3; no clear D. This CDR3 is 14 amino acids long. Germline V gene data show CDR1 as SGHRS and CDR2 as YFSETQ. The V end was cut by 0 bases, the J end by 5 bases, with 10 bases between. CDR3 DNA sequence: TGCGCCAGCAGCTTGGAAGGTCGGAGAGATACGCAGTATTTT. Protein sequence: CASSLEGRRDTQYF.

Details on this clonotype: A much larger clone sits a single nucleotide away, making a read error possible. The genes are TRBV20-1 and TRBJ2-7; D is perhaps TRBD1 (5 bases). CDR3 length equals 13 residues. The germline gives CDR1 DFQATT, CDR2 SNEGSKA (reference sequence). Trimming stripped 5 bases from V and 7 bases from J, with 18 bases between. CDR3 sequence reads: CSADKGKAEEQYV. As DNA, the CDR3 is TGCAGTGCTGATAAGGGGAAGGCGGAAGAGCAGTACGTC.

The chain employs TRBV24-1 and TRBJ2-3; 11 bases map to TRBD1. Trimming took 4 bases from V and 10 from J; bases not matched to a gene: 6. The germline V gene has CDR1 KGHDR and CDR2 SFDVKD. The CDR3 sequence is 14 residues long. DNA of the CDR3: TGTGCCACCAGTGACCGGGACAGGGGGGAGGCGCAGTATTTT. Translation gives CATSDRDRGEAQYF.

The table lists this clonotype with a few counts. V and J are TRBV3-1 and TRBJ2-1; 7 positions agree with TRBD1. The CDR3 runs to 16 residues. CDR1 and CDR2 from the germline V gene are LGHDT and YNNKEL (reference sequence). Trimming removed 5 bases from V and 3 bases from J; junction bases left unmatched: 10. The CDR3 nucleotides read TGTGCCAGCAGCTCGGGCTTACAGGGGAGCTACAATGAGCAGTTCTTC. It yields the protein CASSSGLQGSYNEQFF.

This clonotype was detected ten times or more. The V and J genes are TRBV28 and TRBJ2-7; no firm D call. This CDR3 is built from 11 residues. The V end was cut by 6 bases, the J end by 5 bases, with 8 bases between. Per germline, CDR1 MDHEN and CDR2 SYDVKM. The CDR3 DNA reads TGTGCCAGCAGCACCGGAGACGAGCAGTACGTC. Translation: CASSTGDEQYV.

This clonotype was recorded many times. This sequence joins TRBV4-1 and TRBJ2-5; D possibly uses TRBD1 or TRBD2 (6 bases each). The CDR3 length is 15 residues. Germline V gene data show CDR1 as MGHRA and CDR2 as YSYEKL. Trimming pared 0 bases from V and 5 bases from J, leaving 13 bases between. The CDR3 spells CASSQDVGGGETQYF. CDR3 sequence (DNA): TGCGCCAGCAGCCAAGATGTCGGGGGCGGGGAGACCCAGTACTTC.

The table lists this clonotype with many counts. This sequence joins TRBV2 and TRBJ2-1; TRBD2 aligns across 11 bases. CDR1 is SNHLY and CDR2 is FYNNEI in the germline V gene. The CDR3 has 16 amino acids. Unmatched junction bases numbered 3, after V lost 4 bases and J lost 1 base. This chain's CDR3 is CASSVRLAGSYNEQFF. The CDR3, as DNA: TGTGCCAGCAGTGTTCGACTAGCGGGATCCTACAATGAGCAGTTCTTC.

V and J are TRBV2 and TRBJ1-5; tentatively, D is TRBD1 (5 bases). CDR3 length: 13 residues. Trimming removed 5 bases from V and 6 bases from J, with 11 bases in between. Germline values: CDR1 SNHLY, CDR2 FYNNEI. The CDR3 nucleotides are TGTGCCAGCAGTCCAGGGCTGGGTCAGCCCCAGCATTTT. The encoded protein is CASSPGLGQPQHF.

The chain employs TRBV2 and TRBJ2-2; 9 bases agree with TRBD1. The CDR3 is made up of 18 amino acids. Germline V gene data show CDR1 as SNHLY and CDR2 as FYNNEI. The V gene end was trimmed by 2 bases and the J gene end by 5 bases; junction bases not matched to a gene: 12. The CDR3 nucleotides are TGTGCCAGCAGTGAAAACCCCGGGACAGGGTTTTATACCGGGGAGCTGTTTTTT. It is translated as CASSENPGTGFYTGELFF.

J is TRBJ2-5 and V is TRBV10-3, with 7 bases lining up with TRBD2. Germline lookup yields CDR1 ENHRY and CDR2 SYGVKD. V was clipped by 2 bases and J by 2 bases; unmatched bases: 5. The CDR3 has 15 amino acids. The CDR3 nucleotides read TGTGCCATCAGTGAGACTAGCGCGGGACAAGAGACCCAGTACTTC. As protein: CAISETSAGQETQYF.

This clonotype has only a few counts. The V call is TRBV19, the J call TRBJ1-1, with D perhaps matching TRBD1 (6 bases). Germline lookup yields CDR1 LNHDA and CDR2 SQIVND (reference sequence). V gave up 8 bases and J gave up 3 bases, with 19 bases separating them. This CDR3 is 15 amino acids long. The CDR3 sequence: CASPPRGAGDTEAFF. The CDR3 DNA reads as TGTGCCAGTCCCCCCAGGGGCGCAGGGGACACTGAAGCTTTCTTT.

This clonotype turned up a few times. V is TRBV29-1 and J is TRBJ1-1; D is possibly TRBD1 (6 bases). The V gene's germline CDR1 is SQVTM and CDR2 ANQGSEA. V was shortened by 7 bases and J by 4 bases, with 10 bases between the two germline ends. The CDR3 is made up of 11 amino acids. The CDR3 bases are TGCAGCGCAGAAGGGGGCACTGAAGCTTTCTTT. It is translated as CSAEGGTEAFF.

This clonotype was observed a few times. The CDR3 DNA reads as TGTGCCAGCAGCCAAGTGACTAGCGGAGAGGAGCAATACGTC. It is translated as CASSQVTSGEEQYV. V usage is TRBV14 and J usage is TRBJ2-7; TRBD2 aligns across 9 bases. In germline, CDR1 is SGHDN, CDR2 FVKESK. The CDR3 length is 14 residues.

Comments on this clonotype: One base away lies a much larger clone, so this may be a sequencing read error. This chain uses TRBV20-1 with TRBJ1-6; possibly TRBD1 for D (5 bases). The CDR3 has 13 amino acids. CDR1 is DFQATT, CDR2 SNEGSKA, per germline (reference sequence). V lost 6 bases and J 12 bases, leaving 18 bases between the germline ends. The CDR3 is CSAYDQGGGPLHF. The DNA of the CDR3 is TGCAGTGCCTATGACCAGGGTGGGGGACCCCTCCACTTT.

This chain joins TRBV5-1 and TRBJ2-2, with a possible D match to TRBD1 (6 bases). This CDR3 spans 16 amino acids. Trimming left V 6 bases short and J 4 bases short, with 19 bases between. Germline CDR1 is SGHRS and CDR2 is YFSETQ. CDR3 DNA: TGCGCCAGCACCCTGGGAATCGACAGGATCACCGGGGAGCTGTTTTTT. This gives the protein CASTLGIDRITGELFF.

This clonotype was seen more than once but under ten times. The genes are TRBV7-2 and TRBJ2-1, with TRBD2 matching over 10 bases. The V segment lost 4 bases and the J segment 4 bases; nucleotides outside the gene matches: 4. CDR3 size: 15 residues. CDR1 and CDR2 from the germline V gene are SGHTA and FQGNSA. CDR3 amino acids: CASSSGTSAYNEQFF. As DNA, the CDR3 is TGTGCCAGCAGCTCGGGGACTAGCGCGTACAATGAGCAGTTCTTC.